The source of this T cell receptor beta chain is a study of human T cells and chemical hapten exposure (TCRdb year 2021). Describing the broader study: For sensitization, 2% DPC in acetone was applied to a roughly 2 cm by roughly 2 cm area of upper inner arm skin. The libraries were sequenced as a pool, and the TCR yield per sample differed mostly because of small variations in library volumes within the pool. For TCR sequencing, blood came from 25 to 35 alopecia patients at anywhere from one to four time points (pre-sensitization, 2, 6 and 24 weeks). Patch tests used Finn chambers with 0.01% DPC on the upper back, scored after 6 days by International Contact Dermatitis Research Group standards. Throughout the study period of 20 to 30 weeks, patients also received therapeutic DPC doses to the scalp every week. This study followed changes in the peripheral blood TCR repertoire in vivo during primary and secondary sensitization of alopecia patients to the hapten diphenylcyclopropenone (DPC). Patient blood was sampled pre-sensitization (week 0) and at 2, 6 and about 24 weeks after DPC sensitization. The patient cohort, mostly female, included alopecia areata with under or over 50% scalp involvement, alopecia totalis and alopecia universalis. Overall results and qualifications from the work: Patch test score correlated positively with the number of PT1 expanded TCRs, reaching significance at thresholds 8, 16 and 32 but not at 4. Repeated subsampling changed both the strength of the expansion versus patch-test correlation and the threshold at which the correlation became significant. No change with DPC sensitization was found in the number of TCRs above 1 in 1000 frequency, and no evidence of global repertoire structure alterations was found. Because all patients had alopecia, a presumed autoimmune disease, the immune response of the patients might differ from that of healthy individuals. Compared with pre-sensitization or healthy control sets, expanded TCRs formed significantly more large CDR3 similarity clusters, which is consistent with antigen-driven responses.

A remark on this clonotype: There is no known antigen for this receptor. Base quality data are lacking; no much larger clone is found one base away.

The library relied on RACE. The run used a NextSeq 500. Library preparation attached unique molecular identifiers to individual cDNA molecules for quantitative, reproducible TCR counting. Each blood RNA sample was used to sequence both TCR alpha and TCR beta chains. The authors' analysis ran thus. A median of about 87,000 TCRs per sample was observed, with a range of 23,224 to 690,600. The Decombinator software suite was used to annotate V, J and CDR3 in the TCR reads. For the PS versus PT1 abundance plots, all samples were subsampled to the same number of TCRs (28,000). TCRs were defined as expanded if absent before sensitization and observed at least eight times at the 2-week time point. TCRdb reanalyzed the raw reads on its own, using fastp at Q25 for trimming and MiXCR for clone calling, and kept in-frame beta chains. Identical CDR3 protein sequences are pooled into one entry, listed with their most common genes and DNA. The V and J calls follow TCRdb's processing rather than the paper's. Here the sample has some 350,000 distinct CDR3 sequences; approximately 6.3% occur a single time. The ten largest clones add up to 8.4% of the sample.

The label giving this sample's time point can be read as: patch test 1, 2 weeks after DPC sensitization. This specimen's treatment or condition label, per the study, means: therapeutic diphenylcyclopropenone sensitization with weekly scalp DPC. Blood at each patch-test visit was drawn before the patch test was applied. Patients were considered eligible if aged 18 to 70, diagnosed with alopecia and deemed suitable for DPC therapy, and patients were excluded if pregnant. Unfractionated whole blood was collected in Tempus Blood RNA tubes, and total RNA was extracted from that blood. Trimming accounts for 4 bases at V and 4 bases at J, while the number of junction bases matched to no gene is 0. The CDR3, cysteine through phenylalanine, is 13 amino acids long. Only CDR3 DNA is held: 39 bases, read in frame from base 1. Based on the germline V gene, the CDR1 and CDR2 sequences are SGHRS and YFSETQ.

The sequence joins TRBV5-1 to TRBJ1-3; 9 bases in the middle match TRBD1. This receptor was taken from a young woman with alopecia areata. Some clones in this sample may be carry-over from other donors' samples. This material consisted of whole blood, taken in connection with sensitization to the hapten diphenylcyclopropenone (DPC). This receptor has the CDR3 CASSGTGGNTIYF. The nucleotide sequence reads TGCGCCAGCAGCGGGACAGGGGGAAACACCATATATTTT. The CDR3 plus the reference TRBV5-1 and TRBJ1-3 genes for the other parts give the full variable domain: KAGVTQTPRYLIKTRGQQVTLSCSPISGHRSVSWYQQTPGQGLQFLFEYFSETQRNKGNFPGRFSGRQFSNSRSEMNVSTLELGDSALYLCASSGTGGNTIYFGEGSWLTVV.